This T cell receptor beta chain appears in the sequencing data of a study of OX40 agonist ivuxolimab in advanced cancers. Overall study: Ivuxolimab is a fully human IgG2 antibody that activates OX40 (CD134). In this trial design, patients received ivuxolimab intravenously at 0.01 to 10 mg/kg every 2 weeks. Melanoma, hepatocellular carcinoma, head and neck or renal cell cancer occurred in dose-escalation patients. Among those enrolled, mean age was about 62 years (range about 23 to 80) and 75% to 85% were male.

Sequenced by immunoSEQ multiplex PCR; TCRdb stores in-frame clones only, minus some. The repertoire holds more than 70,000 clones, just over 90% seen once, with roughly an eighth in the top ten. The germline gives CDR1 MNHEY, CDR2 SMNVEV (reference sequence). The length of the CDR3 is 12 residues. After removal of 8 bases from V and 4 bases from J, the junction contained 3 bases not matched to a gene. This clonotype was sampled from an adult with an advanced solid tumor such as melanoma, head and neck, liver or kidney cancer. Specimen: CD4+ or CD8+ T cells sorted from blood, collected in a trial of the OX40 agonist ivuxolimab. The V gene is TRBV27, the J gene TRBJ1-1; 8 nucleotides match TRBD1. The CDR3 DNA reads TGTGCCAGCTCGACAGGGGCCACTGAAGCTTTCTTT. Encoded protein: CASSTGATEAFF.